This T cell receptor beta chain was obtained from a study of cytomegalovirus exposure and HLA in healthy donors (dated by TCRdb to 2016 to 2017). For the study in its entirety: An earlier analysis of some 500 of the donors reported more than 250 Gb of sequence data and 117 million unique TCR beta sequences from about 180 million T cells. Approximately 310 gigabases of sequencing data and around 88 million unique TCR sequences made up an early release that covered 500 to 650 HLA-typed donors. Among the approximately 430 genotyped donors, approximately 81% belonged to the genetic ancestry cluster associated with self-reported Caucasian donors. The study was designed to test whether signatures of past pathogen exposure could be identified by cataloging public T cell receptors. The T cell repertoires of several hundred subjects were profiled by immunosequencing and related to cytomegalovirus serostatus. Along with the roughly 700-subject first cohort, a separate validation cohort of 120 different subjects was used. High-throughput TCR immunosequencing, statistical association of individual TCRs with disease status, and machine learning were combined to predict cytomegalovirus infection status. In a later analysis, previously published TCR beta repertoires from 550 to 700 donors were re-analyzed and high-resolution HLA genotyping was added so that TCR occurrence patterns could be studied. In the later analysis, no new phenotypic data were used to find candidate immune exposures; instead, reliance was placed on TCR beta sequences and their occurrence across donors. An earlier analysis of roughly 600 of the donors used high-throughput TCR beta sequencing to judge whether each TCR beta V gene segment behaved as functional or pseudogenic. Donor age, sex, ethnicity and CMV serostatus were compiled alongside the repertoire data. In a later genetic analysis, genome-wide SNP genotypes for about three fifths of the roughly 670 donors were used, and that subset was treated as a discovery cohort. Every repertoire in the discovery cohort had been generated on one and the same sequencing platform. HLA typing included class I and class II loci at four-digit resolution. Typing coverage differed by locus: A, B, C, DRB1 and DQB1 were typed in about 620-630 donors, DQA1 in approximately 520, DPA1 in approximately 600, and DPB1 in roughly 470. Five DR-DQ haplotypes were handled as single units for association and clustering, since linkage in the cohort was strong. Among some 400 genotyped donors of the cohort, an average of about 240,000 unique TCR beta nucleotide sequences was sequenced per donor, of which approximately 18% were non-productive.

Broader findings and caveats from the paper: In a later analysis, several top co-occurrence clusters were reported to appear linked to parvovirus B19, influenza, CMV and Epstein-Barr virus. The authors suggested that the approach could potentially be extended to other disease states and immunological phenotypes. A further reported finding was that TCR beta sequences accurately predicted the HLA-A and HLA-B alleles for most subjects in the first cohort. Immune exposure information for the cohort was limited to CMV serostatus. Correlated functional status among segregating V segments might be attributable to linkage disequilibrium, but an unknown experimental factor could not be ruled out. V-gene and J-gene trimming of TCR beta chains was associated with a missense DCLRE1C variant in a later genetic analysis, and the association was replicated in an independent cohort. Because the 87-base-pair reads could not distinguish some IMGT-functional V segments, including TRBV6-2 and TRBV6-3, those segments were excluded. The presence/absence analyses assumed that sequencing depth was roughly uniform across donors, and that assumption may not be true. Because HLA typing was missing for some donors at each locus, association tests included only the typed subset. A cluster of highly shared sequence variants was judged likely to represent a technical artifact of the sequencing pipeline. According to a later analysis, most CMV-associated TCR beta chains appeared to be HLA-restricted, and the HLA associations seemed to be driven largely by CMV exposure. When HLA alleles, especially DR and DQ, strongly co-occurred, attributing TCR associations to individual alleles was difficult. In this cohort, only TCR beta chains were sequenced, and detectable features were limited by the absence of alpha or paired-chain data. Most TCR sequences were seen in very few donors, while some public TCRs were found in many individuals. According to a later analysis, TCR association rates differed among HLA loci, with DRB1 alleles showing the most associated TCRs and HLA-C alleles showing the fewest. In a later analysis, HLA-associated TCR beta chains were found to be more clonally expanded and to have lower generation probabilities than equally common non-associated chains. Specific HLA alleles were associated with 15,000 to 20,000 TCR beta sequences at a false discovery rate of 0.05 in a later analysis. In both the original and validation cohorts, the classifier was reported to diagnose cytomegalovirus status with high specificity and sensitivity. The earlier analysis of approximately 540 of the donors excluded 15 to 20 rarely observed V segments, including chromosome 9 orphons, because counts were too low. In the study, approximately 160 TCR beta chains were listed as associated with cytomegalovirus. Broadly in line with IMGT annotations, most TCR beta V segments showed up in productive rearrangements about 90% or about 30% of the time in an earlier analysis of 450 to 750 of the donors. Compared with the roughly 710-donor mean, donors in an Asian-associated ancestry cluster had fewer N-insertions in productive TCRs, according to a later genetic analysis. In vitro tests confirmed that three of the cytomegalovirus-associated TCR beta chains recognize cytomegalovirus antigens.

In total, 630 or so healthy bone marrow donors made up the cohort. At the time of sampling, every cohort member was nominally healthy, though immune exposures that went unrecorded were likely present. The donor was CMV seropositive and belonged to the group of 250 to 350 seropositive cohort members. A peripheral blood sample was collected from each donor, and TCR beta sequencing was performed on peripheral blood mononuclear cells. The Qiagen DNeasy Blood Extraction Kit was used to extract genomic DNA from the blood cell samples. The library was built by means of the immunoSEQ multiplex PCR assay. For the multiplex PCR, a mixture combining 60 forward primers for TCR Vbeta segments and 13 reverse primers for TCR Jbeta segments was used. A multiplex PCR assay on genomic DNA amplified the CDR3 region of rearranged TCR beta genes. The amplified TCR beta libraries were sequenced on the Illumina HiSeq System as 87-base-pair reads. The source study handled its data this way. In a later analysis, roughly 80 million unique TCR beta chains were counted across the 500 to 850 repertoires, and roughly 11 million of these chains were shared by at least two donors. A nearest-neighbor algorithm error-corrected the raw reads and collapsed the reads into unique sequences, merging closely related sequences to remove PCR and sequencing errors. To assign V, D and J gene segments, CDR3 sequences were aligned to IMGT reference sequences. For a sequence to be retained, a match of at least six nucleotides was required to both a V gene segment and a J gene segment. A rearrangement was called productive if the CDR3 had no stop codons and remained in frame with V and J, and every other rearrangement was called non-productive. CDR3 was defined according to IMGT convention as the region running from the second conserved V-encoded cysteine to the conserved J-encoded phenylalanine. In an earlier analysis of approximately 590 of the donors, sequences lacking an unambiguous match to a single V gene segment were excluded. In an earlier analysis of about 590 of the donors, a V segment was called functional when productive rearrangements were above 56.7%, and segregating when the standard deviation between donors exceeded 5%. To diagnose cytomegalovirus status from the catalog of TCR beta chain sequences, a statistical classification framework was built. In a later analysis, TCR nucleotide sequences were compared against IMGT/GENE-DB human TR gene sequences so that V and J genes could be assigned. Using the TCRdist pipeline, a later analysis assigned CDR3 sequences along with most-parsimonious VDJ recombination scenarios. A later analysis defined each TCR beta chain by its CDR3 amino acid sequence plus V-gene family, and excluded reads lacking a unique V-gene family. In a later analysis, a few hundred highly shared, low-generation-probability nucleotide sequences were removed to address suspected cross-contamination and a sequencing artifact. A later analysis calculated a clonal expansion index for each public chain from normalized within-repertoire ranks of inferred template counts. Generation probabilities in a later analysis came from a VDJ recombination model fitted to out-of-frame rearrangements, and those results were checked against IGoR. Hypergeometric tests were used in a later analysis to score TCR-TCR, TCR-HLA and TCR-CMV co-occurrence, with a repertoire-size bias correction applied to the TCR pairs. False discovery rates were estimated in a later analysis by permuting HLA or CMV assignments 20 times. In a later analysis, co-occurring TCRs were grouped with DBSCAN, and TCRdist sequence similarity was added when clustering was performed within HLA-allele-positive subsets. Repertoires with fewer than 30,000 or more than 120,000 public chains, plus five repertoires with anomalous nucleotide sharing, were excluded from co-occurrence clustering. TCRdb mirrors the immuneACCESS table, restricted to in-frame sequences. Some clones are absent from its copies; in checked studies, under half trace to an unresolved V gene, and the reason for the others is unknown. V and J calls and clone size come straight from that table; D and trimming were deduced from the DNA. The table for this sample lists more than 95,000 clones; 75% to 85% of them were counted only once. The ten largest make up approximately 10% of the sample.

Comment on this clone: Its antigen specificity is not known. It has no much larger one-base neighbor in the sample; base qualities were not kept.

CDR1 and CDR2 (SNHLY, FYNNEI) derive from the germline V gene. V is pruned by 7 bases and J by 7 bases, leaving 8 bases of the junction without a gene match. The CDR3 numbers 15 residues from cysteine through phenylalanine. Only the CDR3 portion is preserved as DNA: 45 bases, with reading frame beginning at the first base. The specimen was PBMCs. The chain is assembled from TRBV2 and TRBJ2-1, and TRBD2 aligns with 12 junction nucleotides. The source is a woman under 30 in good health and CMV-seropositive. The nucleotide sequence reads as follows: TGTGCCAGCAAGCAAGTGGGGACTAGCGGGAATGAGCAGTTCTTC. This translates into CASKQVGTSGNEQFF.